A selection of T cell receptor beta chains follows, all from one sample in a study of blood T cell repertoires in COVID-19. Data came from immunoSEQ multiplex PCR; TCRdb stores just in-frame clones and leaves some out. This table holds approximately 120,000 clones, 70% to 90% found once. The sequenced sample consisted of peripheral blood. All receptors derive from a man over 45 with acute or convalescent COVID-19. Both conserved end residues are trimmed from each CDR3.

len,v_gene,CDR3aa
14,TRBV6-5,ASSSLAGTTQETQY
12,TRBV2,ASRGQGSGNTIY
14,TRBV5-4,ASSKEDSLPSYEQY
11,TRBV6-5,ASRAGGWNEQF
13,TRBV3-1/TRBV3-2,ASSPRTGGIGGYT
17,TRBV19,ASSIGQTRGIRQNQPQH
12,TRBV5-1,ASSRRGQGDEQY
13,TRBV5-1,ASSLGQGILYGYT
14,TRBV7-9,ASSSPPGGAGETQY
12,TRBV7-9,ASSLGRLQETQY
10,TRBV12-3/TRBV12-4,ASRSANQPQH
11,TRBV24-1,ATSPGSTYEQY
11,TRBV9,ASSASLREKLF
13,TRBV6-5,ASTYARDYDEKLF
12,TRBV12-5,ASGSQYLSYEQY
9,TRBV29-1,SARGFAEAF
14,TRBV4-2,ASSQVLGHGGYGYT
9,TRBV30,AWRGRKGYT
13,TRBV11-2,ASSPKEVFTGELF
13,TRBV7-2,ASSLAGRSGNTIY
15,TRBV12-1,ASSQDRVDNPLNEQF
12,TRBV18,ASSPRQGRAEAF
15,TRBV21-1,ASSKNSGRARYGELF
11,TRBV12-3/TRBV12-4,ASSFGSNQPQH
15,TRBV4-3,ASSQDGGAGFTDTQY
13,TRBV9,ASSVAGSATGELF
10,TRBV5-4,ASSAGGYEQY
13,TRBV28,ASSIPGQEDQPQH
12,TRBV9,ASSAYEANYGYT
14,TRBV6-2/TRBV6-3,ASSPSLAGGHNEQF
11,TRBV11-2,ASSLGQGVEQY
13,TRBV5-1,ASSSGSDSTDTQY
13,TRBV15,ATSTLSTGLREQY
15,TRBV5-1,ASRSGIGTPARETQY
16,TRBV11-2,ASSLEGRLATSTDTQY
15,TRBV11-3,ASSLAFGTSARGSQY
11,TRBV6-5,ASSRGSYNEQF
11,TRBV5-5,ASSPRDNYGYT